This TCR beta chain was identified in a study of cytomegalovirus exposure and HLA in healthy donors. General study points: The authors considered a cluster of highly shared sequence variants likely to be a sequencing artifact.

V lost 0 bases and J 3 bases, leaving 10 bases between the germline ends. Germline CDR1 is SGHVS and CDR2 is FQNEAQ. This CDR3 contains 15 residues. This PCR relied on a set of 60 Vbeta primers and 13 Jbeta primers. Using immunoSEQ multiplex PCR, the repertoire was profiled, and TCRdb retains in-frame clones only, with some absent. The sample lists tens of thousands of clones; about 53% were seen once. Of note for this clone: As yet, its antigen is unknown.

Source material: PBMCs. The sequence was obtained from a middle-aged woman in good health and CMV-seropositive. The chain links TRBV7-8 to TRBJ2-3, with unresolved D. The CDR3 sequence: CASSLASPRTDTQYF. In nucleotides, the CDR3 is TGTGCCAGCAGCTTAGCCTCCCCCAGGACAGATACGCAGTATTTT.